The rows below give T cell receptor beta chains drawn from one sample of a study of shared clonotypes between healthy human individuals. The data were produced by immunoSEQ multiplex PCR, yet TCRdb's version contains in-frame clones alone and is incomplete. The profile shows approximately 640,000 clones, 90% of them singletons. The sample was memory CD8+ T cells from PBMCs. All receptors derive from a man younger than 35 in good health. Some clones in this sample may be carry-over from other donors' samples. The CDR3 runs from the conserved cysteine through the conserved F or W. Each record gives: clone size, V gene, J gene, D gene, CDR3 protein, CDR3 DNA. A D gene is named only where the DNA matches it firmly. Expanded clones get a size class; other rows say once, few or many, or leave the size out.

clone_size: -; v_call: TRBV12-5; j_call: TRBJ1-1; d_call: TRBD1; cdr3_aa: CASGLSTGGETEAFF; cdr3_nt: TGTGCTAGTGGTCTCTCAACAGGGGGCGAAACTGAAGCTTTCTTT
clone_size: -; v_call: TRBV5-8; j_call: TRBJ2-3; d_call: -; cdr3_aa: CASSQDATGRDTQYF; cdr3_nt: TGTGCCAGCAGCCAAGACGCCACAGGAAGAGATACGCAGTATTTT
clone_size: -; v_call: TRBV27; j_call: TRBJ2-7; d_call: -; cdr3_aa: CASSLGRTYEQYF; cdr3_nt: TGTGCCAGCAGTTTAGGCAGGACGTACGAGCAGTACTTC
clone_size: -; v_call: TRBV11-2; j_call: TRBJ1-4; d_call: -; cdr3_aa: CASSGWGKGDEKLFF; cdr3_nt: TGTGCCAGCAGCGGGTGGGGGAAAGGTGATGAAAAACTGTTTTTT
clone_size: -; v_call: TRBV7-9; j_call: TRBJ1-1; d_call: -; cdr3_aa: CASSLPGPPNTEALF; cdr3_nt: TGTGCCAGCAGCTTGCCGGGACCACCGAACACTGAAGCTCTCTTT
clone_size: -; v_call: TRBV19; j_call: TRBJ1-1; d_call: -; cdr3_aa: CASSIGWGMGTEAFF; cdr3_nt: TGTGCCAGTAGTATAGGATGGGGAATGGGCACTGAAGCTTTCTTT
clone_size: -; v_call: TRBV27; j_call: TRBJ2-3; d_call: -; cdr3_aa: CASSFSAGAADTQYF; cdr3_nt: TGTGCCAGCAGTTTTTCGGCAGGGGCGGCAGATACGCAGTATTTT
clone_size: -; v_call: TRBV5-1; j_call: TRBJ2-7; d_call: TRBD1; cdr3_aa: CASSPNPGQGLYEQCF; cdr3_nt: TGCGCCAGCAGCCCAAACCCGGGACAGGGTCTTTACGAGCAGTGCTTC
clone_size: -; v_call: TRBV4-2; j_call: TRBJ2-5; d_call: TRBD2; cdr3_aa: CASSQDWPGGGETQYF; cdr3_nt: TGTGCCAGCAGCCAAGATTGGCCGGGAGGAGGGGAGACCCAGTACTTC
clone_size: -; v_call: TRBV27; j_call: TRBJ2-1; d_call: TRBD2; cdr3_aa: CASTPAAGVANEQFF; cdr3_nt: TGTGCCAGCACCCCTGCAGCGGGAGTAGCCAATGAGCAGTTCTTC
clone_size: few; v_call: TRBV19; j_call: TRBJ1-1; d_call: -; cdr3_aa: CASSIVNSPGTEAFF; cdr3_nt: TGTGCCAGTAGTATAGTGAATTCCCCGGGGACTGAAGCTTTCTTT
clone_size: -; v_call: TRBV19; j_call: TRBJ1-5; d_call: -; cdr3_aa: CASMESPSNQPQHF; cdr3_nt: TGTGCCAGTATGGAATCCCCTAGCAATCAGCCCCAGCATTTT